The T cell receptor (beta chain) described here comes from a study of blood T cell repertoires in COVID-19. Across the study: Samples came from the United States, Italy and Spain, spanning acute and convalescent COVID-19. The analysed material was cDNA or gDNA that came from T cells, B-cell-depleted T cells, or PBMCs.

Per the original data handling: By means of reference gene primer amplification, nucleated cell counts were estimated. The protocol was immunoSEQ multiplex PCR, while the TCRdb copy is restricted to in-frame clones and leaves out a portion. V, J and clone size derive from that table, while D and trimming were established from the DNA sequence. This sample has about 180,000 clones, with under 90% found just once. Sequenced: peripheral blood. The origin of this receptor is a woman of 80 years or more with active or convalescent COVID-19.

CDR3 loop: CASSTLVGVGTEAFF. In DNA form, the CDR3 reads TGTGCCAGTAGTACCTTGGTAGGAGTAGGAACTGAAGCTTTCTTT. The rearrangement links TRBV19 to TRBJ1-1; no definite D call. There are 15 residues in the CDR3. Trimming stripped 4 bases from V and 5 bases from J, with 17 bases between. Germline V CDR1 and CDR2: LNHDA, SQIVND (reference sequence).